This record concerns one TCR beta chain sequence. This sample was taken from a study of blood T cell repertoires in COVID-19. The wider study: The samples span acute and convalescent COVID-19 from the United States, Italy and Spain.

Libraries were prepared by immunoSEQ multiplex PCR; TCRdb keeps only in-frame clonotypes and omits some of them. The sample yields 73,000 or so clones, around 83% seen once. With 2 bases removed from V and 10 bases from J, the gap between germline ends came to 6 bases. The V gene's germline CDR1 is SGHTA and CDR2 FQGNSA. The CDR3 extends over 11 amino acids. This sequence joins TRBV7-2 and TRBJ2-1; no clear D gene. This receptor was taken from a man aged 45-60 years with active COVID-19. Sequencing was performed on peripheral blood. CDR3 region: CASSLNLEQFF. CDR3 nucleotide sequence: TGTGCCAGCAGCTTAAACTTGGAGCAGTTCTTC.